Sequencing of this T cell receptor (beta chain) was carried out in a study of Ad26.COV2.S vaccination and SARS-CoV-2 variants. Study-level information: Once, or twice with 56 days between doses, Ad26.COV2.S was given intramuscularly. Study observations and caveats: Assessments of TCR breadth and depth may have underestimated the total T cell responses.

Profiling relied on immunoSEQ multiplex PCR, and the TCRdb table lists in-frame clones only, not all of them. The sample comprises more than 300,000 clones, 85% of which are singletons, and roughly 2% rests with the top ten. As for this clone: Its antigen is still unknown.

Germline V gene sequence: CDR1 SEHNR, CDR2 FQNEAQ (reference sequence). This CDR3 has 16 residues. Trimming took 3 bases from V and 7 from J; bases not matched to a gene: 8. The treatment: around 19 received Ad26.COV2.S at low or high dose, single or two shots; 5 received placebo; per-sample allocation not given. Samples were taken on day 63 after the first vaccine or placebo injection. The individual, an adult aged 18-55 years, was a donor in Boston. The study used a vaccine consisting of an Ad26 vector that expressed Wuhan-strain SARS-CoV-2 spike. The sequence derives from a person aged 18-60 years who received the Ad26.COV2.S COVID-19 vaccine or a placebo. This material consisted of peripheral blood, taken in a trial of Ad26.COV2.S vaccine versus placebo. This chain uses TRBV7-9 with TRBJ2-1, with TRBD2 matching 11 bases. DNA of the CDR3: TGTGCCAGCAGCTTGGATACGGGACTAGCGGTGAATGAGCAGTTCTTC. This translates into CASSLDTGLAVNEQFF.